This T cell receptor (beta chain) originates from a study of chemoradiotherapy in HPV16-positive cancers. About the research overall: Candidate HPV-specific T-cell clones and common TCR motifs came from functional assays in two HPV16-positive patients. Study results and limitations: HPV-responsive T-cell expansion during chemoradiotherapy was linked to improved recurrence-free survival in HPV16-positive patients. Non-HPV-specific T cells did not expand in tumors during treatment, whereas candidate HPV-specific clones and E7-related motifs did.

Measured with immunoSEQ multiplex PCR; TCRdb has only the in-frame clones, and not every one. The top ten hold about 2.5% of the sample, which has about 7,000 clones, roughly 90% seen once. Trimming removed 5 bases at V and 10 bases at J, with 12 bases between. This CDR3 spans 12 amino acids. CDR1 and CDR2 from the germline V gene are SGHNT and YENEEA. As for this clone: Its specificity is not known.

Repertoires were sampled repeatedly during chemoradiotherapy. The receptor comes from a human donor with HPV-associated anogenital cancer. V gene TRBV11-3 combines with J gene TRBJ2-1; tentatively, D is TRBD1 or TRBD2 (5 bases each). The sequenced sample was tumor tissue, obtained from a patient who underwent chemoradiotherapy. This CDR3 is CASSPLRDEQFF. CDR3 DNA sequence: TGTGCCAGCAGCCCCTTGAGGGACGAGCAGTTCTTC. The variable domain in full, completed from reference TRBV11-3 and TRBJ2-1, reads EAGVVQSPRYKIIEKKQPVAFWCNPISGHNTLYWYLQNLGQGPELLIRYENEEAVDDSQLPKDRFSAERLKGVDSTLKIQPAELGDSAVYLCASSPLRDEQFFGPGTRLTVL.